This TCR beta chain was sequenced during a study of blood T cell repertoires in COVID-19. Study-level information: Acute-phase and convalescent COVID-19 samples originated in the United States, Italy and Spain. The cDNA or gDNA used as material had been derived from T cells, B-cell-depleted T cells, or PBMCs.

With V trimmed by 5 bases and J by 3 bases, 11 bases remained unmatched. This CDR3 spans 16 amino acids. Germline CDR1 is KGHSH and CDR2 is LQKENI. In assigning cohorts, the study relied on participant-reported clinical history. Profiled with immunoSEQ multiplex PCR; TCRdb holds only in-frame clones, not every one. The repertoire holds 150,000 to 180,000 clones, with about 80% as singletons. Sequenced material: PBMCs or T cells enriched from blood (not recorded which). This TCR derives from a man between 45 and 60 years old who had recovered from COVID-19. The chain joins TRBV18 to TRBJ2-5, with 8 bases aligning to TRBD2. The CDR3 DNA is TGTGCCAGCTCAAAAAGCGGGGGAATTCTGGAAGAGACCCAGTACTTC. Its protein is CASSKSGGILEETQYF.